Listed here are 31 T cell receptor beta chains from one sample, sequenced in a study of early T cells in non-severe SARS-CoV-2 infection. TCRdb analysed the 5' RACE reads with MiXCR anew, one entry per CDR3 protein. Among approximately 30,000 distinct CDR3 sequences, roughly 7% were seen once, and the ten largest hold about a third. The sequencing input was whole blood. Receptors originate from an adult who was a healthcare worker with PCR-confirmed SARS-CoV-2 infection or an uninfected control (not recorded which).

This clonotype was observed many times. V and J are TRBV28 and TRBJ2-6, with 7 bases fitting TRBD1. With 1 base clipped from V and 0 bases from J, the junction kept 6 bases outside the gene matches. The CDR3 has 18 residues. Per germline, CDR1 MDHEN and CDR2 SYDVKM. The CDR3 nucleotides are TGTGCCAGCAGTTTATTTAGGGGACAGCACTCTGGGGCCAACGTCCTGACTTTC. Amino acids: CASSLFRGQHSGANVLTF.

This clonotype was observed at least ten times. The V and J genes are TRBV14 and TRBJ2-1, with unresolved D. Trimming pared 8 bases from V and 3 bases from J, leaving 8 bases between. The germline V gene has CDR1 SGHDN and CDR2 FVKESK. The CDR3 runs 12 residues. The CDR3 DNA follows: TGTGCCAGCGGCCGGATCTACAATGAGCAGTTCTTC. Protein: CASGRIYNEQFF.

This clonotype was recorded many times. This chain uses TRBV7-2 with TRBJ2-1, with 9 positions matching TRBD2. CDR3 length equals 16 residues. Germline CDR1 SGHTA, CDR2 FQGNSA. Trimming removed 4 bases from V and 7 bases from J; junction bases left unmatched: 11. CDR3: CASSSGTSGPHNEQFF. In nucleotides, the CDR3 is TGTGCCAGCAGCTCGGGTACTAGCGGGCCTCATAATGAGCAGTTCTTC.

At least ten counts were recorded for this clonotype. The gene calls are TRBV20-1 and TRBJ1-1, with TRBD1 matching over 8 bases. After removal of 6 bases from V and 0 bases from J, the junction contained 9 bases not matched to a gene. The CDR3 extends over 15 amino acids. Germline assignment: CDR1 DFQATT and CDR2 SNEGSKA (reference sequence). This chain's CDR3 is CSAGTGARMNTEAFF. The CDR3 DNA reads as TGCAGTGCCGGGACAGGAGCAAGAATGAACACTGAAGCTTTCTTT.

This clonotype was seen at least ten times. V gene TRBV10-3 combines with J gene TRBJ2-7; D not resolved. The germline V and J ends were trimmed by 2 bases and 6 bases, with 11 bases remaining between them. The germline gives CDR1 ENHRY, CDR2 SYGVKD. CDR3 length: 13 amino acids. The CDR3 sequence: CAISEEDQAEQYF. CDR3 nucleotide sequence: TGTGCCATCAGTGAGGAGGATCAAGCCGAGCAGTACTTC.

This clonotype was seen ten or more times. This chain uses TRBV6-5 with TRBJ2-1; 14 nucleotides line up with TRBD2. J was trimmed by 6 bases and V by 3 bases; bases with no gene match: 7. Germline CDR1 is MNHEY and CDR2 is SVGAGI. This CDR3 comprises 17 residues. The CDR3 sequence: CASSYSTGLAGGNEQFF. The CDR3 region has the DNA TGTGCCAGCAGTTATAGCACCGGACTAGCGGGAGGCAATGAGCAGTTCTTC.

This clonotype is medium-sized by share. The gene calls are TRBV12-3 or TRBV12-4 and TRBJ2-5, with unresolved D. Trimming cost V 3 bases and J 3 bases, with 2 bases left between them. The CDR3 loop spans 11 amino acids. The chain's CDR3 is CASSFEETQYF. In DNA form, the CDR3 reads TGTGCCAGCAGTTTTGAAGAGACCCAGTACTTC.

In its sample, this clonotype was seen many times. This chain uses TRBV3-1 with TRBJ1-4; the D is unclear. V was shortened by 3 bases and J by 4 bases, with 6 bases between the two germline ends. Germline V gene sequence: CDR1 LGHDT, CDR2 YNNKEL (reference sequence). The CDR3 runs to 13 residues. CDR3 bases: TGTGCCAGCAGCCAGCAGGATAATGAAAAACTGTTTTTT. Translating gives CASSQQDNEKLFF. Combining the CDR3 with reference TRBV3-1 and TRBJ1-4 gives the whole variable domain DTAVSQTPKYLVTQMGNDKSIKCEQNLGHDTMYWYKQDSKKFLKIMFSYNNKELIINETVPNRFSPKSPDKAHLNLHINSLELGDSAVYFCASSQQDNEKLFFGSGTQLSVL.

The chain joins TRBV9 to TRBJ2-1; 8 bases align to TRBD2. Trimming at V came to 6 bases and at J to 3 bases, leaving 11 bases not matched to a gene. From germline, CDR1 is SGDLS and CDR2 YYNGEE. This CDR3 spans 16 amino acids. CDR3 nucleotide sequence: TGTGCCAGCACCCGCAGTGGGCTAGCGGGCTACAATGAGCAGTTCTTC. Its protein is CASTRSGLAGYNEQFF.

The chain uses TRBV4-1 and TRBJ2-5; possibly TRBD1 for D (6 bases). V lost 4 bases and J 3 bases, leaving 9 bases between the germline ends. CDR1 is MGHRA, CDR2 YSYEKL, per germline. The CDR3 covers 13 residues. CDR3 nucleotide sequence: TGCGCCAGCAGCCGGGCAGGGGAAGAGACCCAGTACTTC. Translation gives CASSRAGEETQYF.

This clonotype was seen repeatedly, ten times or more. CDR3 nucleotide sequence: TGTGCCAGCAGTTTCGGCCTAGCTTTGTACCAAGAGACCCAGTACTTC. This gives the protein CASSFGLALYQETQYF. This sequence joins TRBV12-3 or TRBV12-4 and TRBJ2-5, with D possibly being TRBD2 (5 bases). The V end was cut by 3 bases, the J end by 0 bases, with 14 bases between. CDR3 length: 16 residues.

This clonotype has just a few counts. This chain uses TRBV6-2 or TRBV6-3 with TRBJ2-7; D perhaps matches TRBD2 (6 bases). Germline CDR1 MNHEY, CDR2 SVGEGT. Trimming left V 6 bases short and J 3 bases short, with 15 bases between. The CDR3 runs to 14 residues. The CDR3 region has the DNA TGTGCCAGCAGCAGCACCGAGGGACTCTACGAGCAGTACTTC. This translates into CASSSTEGLYEQYF.

J is TRBJ2-6 and V is TRBV7-2; D gene unclear. V was cut by 0 bases and J by 0 bases, with 6 bases left in between. The CDR3 is 16 amino acids. From germline, CDR1 is SGHTA and CDR2 FQGNSA. CDR3 in DNA: TGTGCCAGCAGCTTAGCTGCGGCCTCTGGGGCCAACGTCCTGACTTTC. This codes for CASSLAAASGANVLTF. The entire variable domain, with the rest obtained from reference TRBV7-2 and TRBJ2-6, is as follows: GAGVSQSPSNKVTEKGKDVELRCDPISGHTALYWYRQSLGQGLEFLIYFQGNSAPDKSGLPSDRFSAERTGGSVSTLTIQRTQQEDSAVYLCASSLAAASGANVLTFGAGSRLTVL.

The table lists this clonotype with many counts. V gene TRBV10-3 combines with J gene TRBJ1-1; D remains unclear. This CDR3 spans 12 amino acids. The germline gives CDR1 ENHRY, CDR2 SYGVKD. The V end was cut by 4 bases, the J end by 2 bases, with 5 bases between. CDR3 sequence (DNA): TGTGCCATCAGTGCGACAAACACTGAAGCTTTCTTT. This gives the protein CAISATNTEAFF.

This clonotype has just a few counts. DNA of the CDR3: TGTGCCAGCAGCGCTCCCGGGACACCGGGCCGAGAGACCCAGTACTTC. This encodes CASSAPGTPGRETQYF. The chain is built from TRBV9 and TRBJ2-5, with D maybe TRBD1 (6 bases). The V end lost 3 bases, the J end lost 4 bases, and 19 bases lay between the germline ends. This CDR3 has 16 amino acids. CDR1 is SGDLS and CDR2 is YYNGEE in the germline V gene.

This clonotype was observed at least ten times. The chain is built from TRBV7-6 and TRBJ2-6; D assignment may be TRBD1 or TRBD2 (5 bases each). The germline CDR1 and CDR2 sequences are SGHVS and FNYEAQ. Trimming stripped 0 bases from V and 6 bases from J, with 12 bases between. The CDR3 length is 16 residues. CDR3 nucleotide sequence: TGTGCCAGCAGCTTAGCTCAGGGAGTACTGGCCAACGTCCTGACTTTC. Its protein product is CASSLAQGVLANVLTF.

The chain uses TRBV5-4 and TRBJ2-1, with 11 bases that match TRBD2. Germline trimming cut 2 bases from V and 4 bases from J; bases unmatched to any gene: 2. There are 15 residues in the CDR3. Germline V gene data show CDR1 as SGHNT and CDR2 as YYREEE (reference sequence). The CDR3 DNA reads TGTGCCAGCAGCTTACTAGCGGGGGATTACAATGAGCAGTTCTTC. This translates into CASSLLAGDYNEQFF.

This clonotype was counted at least ten times. The gene calls are TRBV2 and TRBJ2-5, with 9 bases fitting TRBD1. CDR3 size: 15 residues. Germline assignment: CDR1 SNHLY and CDR2 FYNNEI. Trimming took 4 bases from V and 3 from J; bases not matched to a gene: 6. CDR3 bases: TGTGCCAGCAGTGGGGACAGGGAGGTGGAAGAGACCCAGTACTTC. Protein: CASSGDREVEETQYF.

This clonotype was seen many times. V usage is TRBV19 and J usage is TRBJ1-2; unclear D gene. The germline gives CDR1 LNHDA, CDR2 SQIVND (reference sequence). V lost 1 base and J 2 bases, leaving 11 bases between the germline ends. This CDR3 has 15 residues. CDR3 in DNA: TGTGCCAGTAGTATAGTAGGGCAGCTGAACTATGGCTACACCTTC. Translating gives CASSIVGQLNYGYTF.

This clonotype has ten or more counts. The chain is built from TRBV12-3 or TRBV12-4 and TRBJ1-5; D not resolved. The CDR3 runs to 13 residues. Trimming left V 4 bases short and J 6 bases short, with 10 bases between. The CDR3 region is CASSYYKAQPQHF. The CDR3 bases are TGTGCCAGCAGTTATTACAAGGCTCAGCCCCAGCATTTT.

Ten or more counts support this clonotype. The chain has TRBV20-1 and TRBJ1-2; D uncertain. Germline V gives CDR1 DFQATT, CDR2 SNEGSKA (reference sequence). The germline V and J ends were trimmed by 4 bases and 2 bases, with 5 bases remaining between them. This CDR3 contains 11 residues. CDR3 sequence (DNA): TGCAGTGCTAACAGAAACTATGGCTACACCTTC. Translating it yields CSANRNYGYTF.

This clonotype was detected ten times or more. The chain is built from TRBV7-9 and TRBJ1-1; D is possibly TRBD1 (5 bases). This CDR3 is built from 15 residues. CDR1 is SEHNR and CDR2 is FQNEAQ in the germline V gene (reference sequence). The ends were cut back, 5 bases at V and 6 bases at J, with 19 bases in the middle. CDR3 DNA: TGTGCCAGCAGCCTCGGCGGGGGGGTTATCCCTGAAGCTTTCTTT. Its translation: CASSLGGGVIPEAFF.

In this sample, this clonotype turned up many times. The genes are TRBV20-1 and TRBJ2-3; TRBD2 might be the D (6 bases). Trimming shortened V by 4 bases and J by 2 bases, and 13 bases separated the two germline ends. The CDR3 sequence is 14 residues long. Per germline, CDR1 DFQATT and CDR2 SNEGSKA (reference sequence). The CDR3 coding sequence is TGCAGTGCTACGTCGGCGGGGTACACAGATACGCAGTATTTT. Encoded protein: CSATSAGYTDTQYF.

This chain links TRBV5-1 with TRBJ2-7, with 11 nucleotides matching TRBD2. CDR3 length equals 15 residues. Germline V lookup: CDR1 SGHRS, CDR2 YFSETQ. With 3 bases clipped from V and 3 bases from J, the junction kept 5 bases outside the gene matches. The CDR3 here is CASSYTSGRVYEQYF. Here the CDR3 DNA reads TGCGCCAGCAGCTACACTAGCGGGAGAGTCTACGAGCAGTACTTC.

This clonotype has ten or more counts. The V call is TRBV27, the J call TRBJ2-7; TRBD2 matches 10 bases. CDR3 length equals 14 residues. Per the germline V gene, CDR1 is MNHEY and CDR2 is SMNVEV (reference sequence). V lost 2 bases to trimming and J lost 2 bases; unmatched junction nucleotides: 0. CDR3 protein: CASSLGTSAYEQYF. CDR3 sequence (DNA): TGTGCCAGCAGTTTAGGGACTAGCGCCTACGAGCAGTACTTC.

This clonotype has ten or more counts. The chain recombines TRBV18 with TRBJ2-3; TRBD2 agrees at 7 bases. Trimming cost V 6 bases and J 0 bases; bases outside gene matches: 9. The V gene's germline CDR1 is KGHSH and CDR2 LQKENI. CDR3 length: 16 amino acids. The CDR3 sequence is CASSQVRGGSTDTQYF. CDR3 in DNA: TGTGCCAGCTCCCAAGTCCGCGGGGGAAGCACAGATACGCAGTATTTT.

The chain combines TRBV10-3 with TRBJ2-2, with D perhaps TRBD2 (6 bases). CDR3 length: 15 residues. The V gene's germline CDR1 is ENHRY and CDR2 SYGVKD. Trimming removed 6 bases at V and 3 bases at J, with 14 bases between. The CDR3: CAIREGKGHTGELFF. DNA of the CDR3: TGTGCCATCAGGGAGGGGAAGGGCCACACCGGGGAGCTGTTTTTT.

This clonotype was seen more than once but under ten times. The J gene is TRBJ2-1, the V gene TRBV5-5, with TRBD2 as a possible D gene (5 bases). Trimming stripped 5 bases from V and 3 bases from J, with 12 bases between. The V gene's germline CDR1 is SGHKS and CDR2 YYEKEE (reference sequence). The CDR3 has 14 residues. DNA of the CDR3: TGTGCCAGCAGGTTAGACGCGGGCTACAATGAGCAGTTCTTC. Translating it yields CASRLDAGYNEQFF. Full variable domain (missing parts from reference TRBV5-5 and TRBJ2-1): DAGVTQSPTHLIKTRGQQVTLRCSPISGHKSVSWYQQVLGQGPQFIFQYYEKEERGRGNFPDRFSARQFPNYSSELNVNALLLGDSALYLCASRLDAGYNEQFFGPGTRLTVL.

This clonotype was counted many times. The rearrangement uses TRBV11-2 and TRBJ2-1, with TRBD2 identical over 9 bases. The CDR3 sequence is 17 residues long. Germline CDR1 SGHAT, CDR2 FQNNGV. V shed 1 base, J shed 5 bases, and the junction held 9 bases outside the gene matches. Here the CDR3 reads CASSLGGTSLQNNEQFF. The CDR3 DNA is TGTGCCAGCAGCTTAGGAGGGACTAGCCTGCAAAACAATGAGCAGTTCTTC.

This clonotype showed up just a few times. The V gene is TRBV12-3 or TRBV12-4, the J gene TRBJ2-7, with D possibly being TRBD1 (6 bases). The CDR3 runs to 16 residues. The V gene lost 3 bases and the J gene lost 2 bases, with 17 bases spanning the gap. The CDR3 sequence is CASSFRGAGATYEQYF. The CDR3 DNA reads as TGTGCCAGCAGTTTCCGAGGGGCAGGGGCAACCTACGAGCAGTACTTC.

Ten or more counts support this clonotype. The CDR3 protein is CASSVGGAGYNEQFF. The DNA for the CDR3 is TGTGCCAGCAGTGTTGGGGGAGCGGGCTACAATGAGCAGTTCTTC. The gene calls are TRBV2 and TRBJ2-1, with D possibly being TRBD2 (6 bases). V shed 4 bases and J shed 3 bases, with 13 bases lying between them. The germline gives CDR1 SNHLY, CDR2 FYNNEI. CDR3 size: 15 residues.